Presented here are 12 T cell receptor beta chains from one specimen sequenced in a study of post-analysis software for immune sequencing data. Study results and caveats: In patients, about 5 TRBV segments were more frequent than in controls, with TRBV5-6, TRBV5-1 and TRBV20-1 among them.

No antigen is known for these receptors. Prepared libraries of TCR beta cDNA carried unique molecular identifiers. A single record per CDR3 protein comes from TCRdb applying MiXCR to the PCR reads. The sample lists hundreds of thousands of distinct CDR3 sequences; roughly 58% were seen once. The sample consisted of blood. The receptor source for this set is a girl aged 10-17 years with multiple sclerosis.

The CDR3 loop is CSVGNSEKLFF. The CDR3 DNA is TGCAGCGTCGGGAACAGCGAAAAACTGTTTTTT. The chain combines TRBV29-1 with TRBJ1-4, with unresolved D. The CDR3 is 11 residues long. Trimming pared 6 bases from V and 8 bases from J, leaving 10 bases between. The germline CDR1 and CDR2 sequences are SQVTM and ANQGSEA.

CDR3 amino acids: CASSSTSVYYNEQFF. The CDR3 DNA sequence: TGTGCCAGCAGTTCGACTAGCGTCTACTACAATGAGCAGTTCTTC. The chain recombines TRBV25-1 with TRBJ2-1; 8 bases agree with TRBD2. V shed 5 bases and J 3 bases; nucleotides not matched to a gene: 6. From germline, CDR1 is MGHDK and CDR2 SYGVNS. This CDR3 comprises 15 residues.

J is TRBJ2-6 and V is TRBV3-1; 13 bases are shared with TRBD2. Trimming removed 4 bases from V and 4 bases from J; junction bases left unmatched: 13. The germline V gene encodes CDR1 LGHDT and CDR2 YNNKEL (reference sequence). This CDR3 region has 20 residues. The CDR3 sequence: CASSPRLAGGQHSGANVLTF. The CDR3 DNA is TGTGCCAGCAGCCCGCGACTAGCGGGGGGCCAGCATTCAGGGGCCAACGTCCTGACTTTC. The whole variable domain, remainder taken from reference TRBV3-1 and TRBJ2-6, is DTAVSQTPKYLVTQMGNDKSIKCEQNLGHDTMYWYKQDSKKFLKIMFSYNNKELIINETVPNRFSPKSPDKAHLNLHINSLELGDSAVYFCASSPRLAGGQHSGANVLTFGAGSRLTVL.

The rearrangement joins TRBV5-1 to TRBJ2-3, with D perhaps given as TRBD1 or TRBD2 (5 bases each). The CDR3 consists of 16 residues. The germline V and J ends were trimmed by 2 bases and 2 bases, with 15 bases remaining between them. The germline V gene has CDR1 SGHRS and CDR2 YFSETQ. For the CDR3, the DNA is TGCGCCAGCAGCTTAGGACTGTCGGGGCTCACAGATACGCAGTATTTT. Protein sequence: CASSLGLSGLTDTQYF.

This clonotype has just a few counts. The chain carries TRBV18 and TRBJ2-1; possibly TRBD2 for D (5 bases). The CDR3 runs to 15 residues. Trimming cost V 1 base and J 8 bases, with 15 bases left between them. Per germline, CDR1 KGHSH and CDR2 LQKENI. The CDR3 nucleotides are TGTGCCAGCTCACCACTTCGAGGCGGGCAAGATGAGCAGTTCTTC. This codes for CASSPLRGGQDEQFF.

The rearrangement links TRBV10-2 to TRBJ2-1; 12 nucleotides line up with TRBD2. Germline V CDR1 and CDR2: WSHSY, SAAADI. This CDR3 has 14 amino acids. J lost 8 bases, V lost 7 bases, and 6 bases had no gene match. Here the CDR3 DNA reads TGCGCCAGCATCCAGGCTAGCGGGAGGGATGAGCAGTTCTTC. Encoded protein: CASIQASGRDEQFF.

This clonotype was seen a few times. This chain links TRBV9 with TRBJ2-1, with 9 positions matching TRBD2. Germline assignment: CDR1 SGDLS and CDR2 YYNGEE. J lost 10 bases, V lost 3 bases, and 17 bases had no gene match. This CDR3 spans 17 amino acids. This CDR3 is CASSDRGGAFSLNEQFF. CDR3 nucleotides: TGTGCCAGCAGCGACCGCGGGGGGGCTTTCTCGTTGAACGAGCAGTTCTTC.

As regards this clonotype: Its ends do not fully match the called genes, so a read error is possible. CDR3 in amino acids: CAGSTGTGGGQPQHF. The CDR3 DNA sequence: TGCGCCGGCAGCACCGGGACAGGGGGTGGGCAGCCCCAGCATTTT. The chain has TRBV5-1 and TRBJ1-5, with 11 bases aligning to TRBD1. The CDR3 spans 15 residues. Germline V gene lookup returns CDR1 SGHRS and CDR2 YFSETQ.

The CDR3 is CSVPEGGYEQFF. The CDR3 nucleotides are TGCAGCGTCCCGGAGGGGGGGTATGAGCAGTTCTTC. The chain couples TRBV29-1 to TRBJ2-1; maybe TRBD2 (7 bases). Germline CDR1 reads SQVTM; CDR2 reads ANQGSEA. V was trimmed by 6 bases and J by 8 bases, leaving 14 bases between them. The CDR3 has 12 residues.

This rearrangement joins TRBV29-1 to TRBJ2-6; D not resolved. V shed 7 bases and J shed 1 base, with 11 bases lying between them. Germline values: CDR1 SQVTM, CDR2 ANQGSEA. The CDR3 runs to 14 residues. CDR3 loop: CSGSEGSGANVLTF. The CDR3 bases are TGCAGCGGGTCCGAAGGGTCTGGGGCCAACGTCCTGACTTTC.

Remarks on this clonotype: A read error may produce the germline difference seen at one junction end. This sequence joins TRBV5-1 and TRBJ1-6, with D perhaps matching TRBD1 (5 bases). The CDR3 consists of 13 residues. CDR1 is SGHRS and CDR2 is YFSETQ in the germline V gene. The CDR3 nucleotides read TGCGCCAGCAGCCACCTGGGACTTAGCGAGCAGTACTTT. Amino acids: CASSHLGLSEQYF.

The chain links TRBV2 to TRBJ2-7, with D unresolved. Gene TRBJ2-5 matches the end of the DNA better, so the J call may be wrong. This CDR3 is 13 amino acids long. CDR1 and CDR2 (germline): SNHLY, FYNNEI. CDR3 coding DNA: TGTGCCAGCAGTGGTGGCGGACCCCAGACCCAGTACTTC. Its protein is CASSGGGPQTQYF.